This T cell receptor beta chain stems from a study of identical twins. Germline CDR1 is SGHRS and CDR2 is YFSETQ. CDR3 length equals 16 residues. Trimming pared 0 bases from V and 9 bases from J, leaving 16 bases between. Unique molecular identifiers were in the cDNA, with template-switch universal primer binding. TCRdb re-analysed the 5' RACE reads in MiXCR, keeping a single row per CDR3 protein. The sample lists approximately 530,000 distinct CDR3 sequences, about a fifth seen once, with approximately 0.5% in the top ten. Study-wide findings and caveats: The models systematically underestimated how much out-of-frame TCR alpha was shared in monozygotic twins. These conclusions were based on statistical analysis (cross-sectional, not following the same donors).

This clonotype was counted a few times. The antigen remains undetermined. These data were also filed under a second study, of yellow fever vaccine responses in identical twins.

The sequence derives from a woman under 30 in good health. The chain recombines TRBV5-1 with TRBJ1-6, with D tentatively TRBD1 (6 bases). Sequencing was carried out using CD4+ T cells sorted from blood. CDR3 region: CASSLDPGGQASPLHF. DNA of the CDR3: TGCGCCAGCAGCTTGGATCCCGGGGGGCAGGCTTCACCCCTCCACTTT.